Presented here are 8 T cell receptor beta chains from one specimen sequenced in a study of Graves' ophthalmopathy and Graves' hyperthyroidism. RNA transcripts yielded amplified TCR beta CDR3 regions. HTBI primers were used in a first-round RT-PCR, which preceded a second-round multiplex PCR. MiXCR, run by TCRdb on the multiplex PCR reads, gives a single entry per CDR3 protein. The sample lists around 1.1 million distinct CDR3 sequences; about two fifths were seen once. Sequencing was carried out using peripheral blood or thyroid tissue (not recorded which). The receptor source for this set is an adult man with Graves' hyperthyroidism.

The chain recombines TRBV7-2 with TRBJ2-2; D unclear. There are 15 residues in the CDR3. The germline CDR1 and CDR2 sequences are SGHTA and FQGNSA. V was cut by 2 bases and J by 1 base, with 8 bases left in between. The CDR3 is CASSLQMGNTGELFF. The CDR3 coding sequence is TGTGCCAGCAGCTTACAGATGGGGAACACCGGGGAGCTGTTTTTT.

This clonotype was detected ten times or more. The DNA for the CDR3 is TGCAGTGCTAGAGCCTACAGGGACCCGGGAAGCAATCAGCCCCAGCATTTT. Its translation: CSARAYRDPGSNQPQHF. V gene TRBV20-1 combines with J gene TRBJ1-5; TRBD1 is a possible D gene (6 bases). CDR3 length: 17 residues. V lost 1 base and J 1 base, leaving 17 bases between the germline ends. Germline CDR1 is DFQATT and CDR2 is SNEGSKA (reference sequence).

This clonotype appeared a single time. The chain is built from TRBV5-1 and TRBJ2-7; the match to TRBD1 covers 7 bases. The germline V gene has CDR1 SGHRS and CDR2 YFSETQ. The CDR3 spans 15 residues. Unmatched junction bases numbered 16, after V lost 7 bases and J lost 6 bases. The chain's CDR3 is CASSPDTGTAVEQYF. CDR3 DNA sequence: TGCGCCAGCTCACCAGATACCGGGACAGCCGTCGAGCAGTACTTC.

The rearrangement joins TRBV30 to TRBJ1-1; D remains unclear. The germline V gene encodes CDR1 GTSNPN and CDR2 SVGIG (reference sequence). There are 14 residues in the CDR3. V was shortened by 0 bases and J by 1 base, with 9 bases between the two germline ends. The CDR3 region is CAWSVGMPNTEAFF. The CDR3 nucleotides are TGTGCCTGGAGTGTCGGAATGCCGAACACTGAAGCTTTCTTT.

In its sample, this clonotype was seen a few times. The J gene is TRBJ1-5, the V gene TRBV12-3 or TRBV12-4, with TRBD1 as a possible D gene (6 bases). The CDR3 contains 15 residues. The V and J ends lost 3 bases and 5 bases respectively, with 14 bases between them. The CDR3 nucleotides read TGTGCCAGCAGTTTGGATTGGGGGGCCGATCAGCCCCAGCATTTT. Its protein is CASSLDWGADQPQHF.

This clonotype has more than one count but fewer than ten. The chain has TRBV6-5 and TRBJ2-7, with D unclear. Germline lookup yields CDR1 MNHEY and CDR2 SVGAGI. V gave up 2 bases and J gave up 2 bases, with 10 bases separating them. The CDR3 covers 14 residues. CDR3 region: CASSYHGVPYEQYF. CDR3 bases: TGTGCCAGCAGTTACCATGGAGTCCCCTACGAGCAGTACTTC.

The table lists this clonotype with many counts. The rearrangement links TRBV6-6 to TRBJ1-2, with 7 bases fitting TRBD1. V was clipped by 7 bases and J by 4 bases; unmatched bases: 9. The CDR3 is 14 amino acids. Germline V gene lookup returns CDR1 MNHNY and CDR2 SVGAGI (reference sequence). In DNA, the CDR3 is TGTGCCAGCAACCAGGAAGGGGGCGGCTATGGCTACACCTTC. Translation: CASNQEGGGYGYTF.

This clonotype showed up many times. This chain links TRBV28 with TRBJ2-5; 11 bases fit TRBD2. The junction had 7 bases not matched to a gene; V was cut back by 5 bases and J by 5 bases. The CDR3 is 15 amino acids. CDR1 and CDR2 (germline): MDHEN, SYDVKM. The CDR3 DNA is TGTGCCAGCAGTCCAGGACTAGCGGGTGTCGAGACCCAGTACTTC. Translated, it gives CASSPGLAGVETQYF.